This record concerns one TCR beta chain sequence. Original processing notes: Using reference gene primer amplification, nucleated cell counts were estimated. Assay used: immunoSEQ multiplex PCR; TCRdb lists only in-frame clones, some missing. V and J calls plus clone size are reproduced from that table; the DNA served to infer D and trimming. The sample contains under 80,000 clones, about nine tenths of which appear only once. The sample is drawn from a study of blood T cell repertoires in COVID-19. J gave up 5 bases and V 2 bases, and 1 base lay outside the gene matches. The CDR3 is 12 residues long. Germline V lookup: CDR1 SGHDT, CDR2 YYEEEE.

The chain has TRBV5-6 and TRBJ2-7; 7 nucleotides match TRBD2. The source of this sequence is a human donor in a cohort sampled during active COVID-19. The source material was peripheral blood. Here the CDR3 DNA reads TGTGCCAGCAGCTTAGGGACTAACGAGCAGTACTTC. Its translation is CASSLGTNEQYF.